Shown below are 10 T cell receptor beta chains from a single sample sequenced in a study of low-dose radiotherapy and immunotherapy resistance in tumors. Time point specified: after trial treatment. Treatment defined: LDRT plus nivolumab, ipilimumab, low-dose cyclophosphamide and aspirin (RACIN trial). First-strand cDNA relied on TRAV- and TRBV-specific primers spanning alpha and beta chains. PCR amplification of the TCRs was performed with Phusion for 20 PCR cycles, and it relied on a constant-region primer together with a V-primer adapter. TCRdb independently ran MiXCR on the reads; one entry per CDR3 protein. Found here are around 80,000 distinct CDR3 sequences, about 17% of them singletons; the top ten hold approximately 1.5%. The input for sequencing was PBMCs, taken after low-dose radiotherapy plus immunotherapy. The receptors shown here come from a male donor with prostate cancer.

CDR3 in amino acids: CASSRPQLGQPTNHYEQYF. CDR3 coding DNA: TGTGCCAGCAGCAGGCCCCAGCTGGGGCAGCCCACCAATCACTACGAGCAGTACTTC. The rearrangement links TRBV21-1 to TRBJ2-7; the D segment call TRBD1 is taken from the table without a DNA check. TRBV21-1 is marked as a pseudogene. The CDR3 has 19 residues.

V and J are TRBV25-1 and TRBJ2-1, with TRBD2 identical over 9 bases. CDR3 length: 13 amino acids. The germline V gene encodes CDR1 MGHDK and CDR2 SYGVNS. With 8 bases clipped from V and 6 bases from J, the junction kept 5 bases outside the gene matches. CDR3 protein: CASGREGRNEQFF. In DNA form, the CDR3 reads TGTGCCAGCGGGCGGGAGGGCCGCAATGAGCAGTTCTTC. Full variable domain (remainder filled in from reference TRBV25-1 and TRBJ2-1): EADIYQTPRYLVIGTGKKITLECSQTMGHDKMYWYQQDPGMELHLIHYSYGVNSTEKGDLSSESTVSRIRTEHFPLTLESARPSHTSQYLCASGREGRNEQFFGPGTRLTVL.

A remark on this clonotype: One base separates it from a far larger clone, so it is likely a read error. The rearrangement links TRBV12-3 or TRBV12-4 to TRBJ2-7; no firm D call. The CDR3 runs to 13 residues. V lost 2 bases to trimming and J lost 7 bases, with 12 bases between them. The CDR3 is CASSLSVNNEQYF. The CDR3 nucleotides read TGTGCCAGCAGTTTAAGTGTAAACAATGAGCAGTACTTC.

Ten or more counts support this clonotype. This chain uses TRBV30 with TRBJ2-1, with no clear D. Germline CDR1 is GTSNPN and CDR2 is SVGIG (reference sequence). This CDR3 spans 12 amino acids. Trimming took 8 bases from V and 5 from J, leaving 13 bases between them. The CDR3 region is CALAVTHNEQFF. The CDR3 DNA follows: TGTGCCCTCGCAGTCACCCACAATGAGCAGTTCTTC.

A note on this clonotype: One base separates it from a far larger clone, so it is likely a read error. The CDR3 spells CANRQGYEQYF. CDR3 nucleotides: TGTGCCAACAGACAGGGTTACGAGCAGTACTTC. The chain uses TRBV6-1 and TRBJ2-7; 7 bases map to TRBD1. Per the germline V gene, CDR1 is MNHNS and CDR2 is SASEGT. The CDR3 is 11 residues long. Germline trimming cut 10 bases from V and 4 bases from J; bases unmatched to any gene: 4.

At least ten counts were recorded for this clonotype. The chain uses TRBV28 and TRBJ2-2, with D unclear. V lost 0 bases, J lost 0 bases, and 17 bases lay in between. Germline CDR1 MDHEN, CDR2 SYDVKM. The CDR3 is 19 amino acids. The CDR3 is CASSLWTPIGEANTGELFF. CDR3 bases: TGTGCCAGCAGTTTATGGACTCCCATCGGAGAGGCGAACACCGGGGAGCTGTTTTTT.

Many counts were recorded for this clonotype. The V and J genes are TRBV20-1 and TRBJ2-7; 9 bases match TRBD2. The V segment lost 4 bases and the J segment 5 bases; nucleotides outside the gene matches: 15. Germline values: CDR1 DFQATT, CDR2 SNEGSKA (reference sequence). CDR3 length: 16 residues. The CDR3 nucleotides are TGCAGTGCTATCCCTTTGGGGCTAGCGGGAATCGACGAGCAGTACTTC. Its protein product is CSAIPLGLAGIDEQYF.

A note on this clonotype: A far larger clone is a single base away, which makes a read error likely. The rearrangement joins TRBV7-8 to TRBJ2-1, with 7 bases lining up with TRBD2. The trim removed 5 bases at V and 13 bases at J, leaving 11 bases unmatched. CDR3 length: 13 residues. Germline values: CDR1 SGHVS, CDR2 FQNEAQ. This chain's CDR3 is CASSLGGEGTQFF. The DNA of the CDR3 is TGTGCCAGCAGCCTCGGAGGGGAGGGGACCCAGTTCTTC. Filled out from reference TRBV7-8 and TRBJ2-1, the complete variable domain reads GAGVSQSPRYKVAKRGQDVALRCDPISGHVSLFWYQQALGQGPEFLTYFQNEAQLDKSGLPSDRFFAERPEGSVSTLKIQRTQQEDSAVYLCASSLGGEGTQFFGPGTRLTVL.

This clonotype has a count of ten or more. The chain uses TRBV19 and TRBJ2-7; 8 bases align to TRBD2. The trim removed 5 bases at V and 0 bases at J, leaving 6 bases unmatched. The germline CDR1 and CDR2 sequences are LNHDA and SQIVND (reference sequence). The CDR3 consists of 15 residues. The CDR3 loop reads CASSPRTSRSYEQYF. CDR3 DNA sequence: TGTGCCAGTAGTCCAAGGACTAGCCGCTCCTACGAGCAGTACTTC.

This clonotype was recorded many times. V is TRBV5-1 and J is TRBJ2-7; no clear D gene. This CDR3 has 12 residues. Trimming pared 5 bases from V and 4 bases from J, leaving 10 bases between. Germline-derived CDR1 and CDR2 are SGHRS and YFSETQ. The CDR3 spells CASRLDGYEQYF. For the CDR3, the DNA is TGCGCCAGCAGACTCGACGGATACGAGCAGTACTTC.